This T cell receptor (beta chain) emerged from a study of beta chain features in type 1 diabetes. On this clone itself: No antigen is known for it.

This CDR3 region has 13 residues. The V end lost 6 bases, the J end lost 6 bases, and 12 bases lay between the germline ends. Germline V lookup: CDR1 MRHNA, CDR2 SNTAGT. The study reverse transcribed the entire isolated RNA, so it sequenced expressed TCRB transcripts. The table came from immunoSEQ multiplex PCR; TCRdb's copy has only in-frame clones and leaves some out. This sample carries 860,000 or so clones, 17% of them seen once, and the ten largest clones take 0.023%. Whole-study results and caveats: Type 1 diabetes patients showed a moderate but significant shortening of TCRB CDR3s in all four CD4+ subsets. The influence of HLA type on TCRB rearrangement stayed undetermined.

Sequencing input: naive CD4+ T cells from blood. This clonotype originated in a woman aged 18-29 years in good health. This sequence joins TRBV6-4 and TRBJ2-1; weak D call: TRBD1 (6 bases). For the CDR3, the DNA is TGTGCCAGCAGCGGGACATCGTTCAATGAGCAGTTCTTC. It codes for CASSGTSFNEQFF.